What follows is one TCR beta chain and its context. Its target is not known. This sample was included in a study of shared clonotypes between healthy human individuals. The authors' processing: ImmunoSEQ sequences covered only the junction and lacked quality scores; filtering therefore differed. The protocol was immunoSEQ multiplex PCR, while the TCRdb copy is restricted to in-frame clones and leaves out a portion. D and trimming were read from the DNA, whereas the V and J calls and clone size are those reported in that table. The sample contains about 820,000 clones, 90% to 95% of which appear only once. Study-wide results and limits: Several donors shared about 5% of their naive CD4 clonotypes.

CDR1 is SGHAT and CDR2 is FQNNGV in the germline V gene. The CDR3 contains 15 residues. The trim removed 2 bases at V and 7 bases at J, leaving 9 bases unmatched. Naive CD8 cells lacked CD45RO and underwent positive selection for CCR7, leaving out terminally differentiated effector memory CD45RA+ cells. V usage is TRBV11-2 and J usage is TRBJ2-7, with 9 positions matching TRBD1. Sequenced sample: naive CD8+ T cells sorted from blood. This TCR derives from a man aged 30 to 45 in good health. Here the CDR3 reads CASSLTPDRGSEQYF. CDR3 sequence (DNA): TGTGCCAGCAGCTTAACCCCGGACAGGGGTTCGGAGCAGTACTTC.